This TCR beta chain was obtained from a study of cytomegalovirus exposure and HLA in healthy donors. Study-wide context: A subsequent analysis stated that the roughly 120 validation repertoires were run on the same platform as the approximately 660 first-cohort repertoires. Study-wide points: Specific recognition of CMV antigens was confirmed in vitro for three chains (all CMV-associated). That first-cohort TCR clusters tended to co-occur in the roughly 120 validation repertoires was found in a later analysis.

Germline assignment: CDR1 SGHRS and CDR2 YFSETQ. The V and J ends lost 1 base and 8 bases, in that order; junction bases with no gene match: 5. The CDR3 runs 14 residues. Assay used: immunoSEQ multiplex PCR; TCRdb lists only in-frame clones, some missing. The repertoire has about 220,000 clones, about 90% of them found once; the top ten carry around 1%. Comment on this clone: Its antigen remains unidentified.

What was sequenced was PBMCs. The receptor was derived from a woman aged 18-29 years in good health and CMV-seronegative. The V call is TRBV5-1, the J call TRBJ1-4; the match to TRBD1 covers 7 bases. The CDR3 DNA reads as TGCGCCAGCAGCTTGAGACAGGGTGGCGAAAAACTGTTTTTT. This encodes CASSLRQGGEKLFF.